Presented here are 23 T cell receptor beta chains from one specimen sequenced in a study of blood T cell repertoires in COVID-19. The assay was immunoSEQ multiplex PCR, and TCRdb's table has in-frame clones only and misses some. The table shows about 73,000 clones, with 89% occurring only once. Sequencing was performed on peripheral blood. These receptors were taken from a man at least 80 years old with acute or convalescent COVID-19.

This chain uses TRBV19 with TRBJ1-1; D unclear. The CDR3 spans 12 residues. Trimming left V 9 bases short and J 0 bases short, with 8 bases between. CDR1 is LNHDA, CDR2 SQIVND, per germline (reference sequence). The CDR3 DNA sequence: TGTGCCAGCTGCGACATGAACACTGAAGCTTTCTTT. Its translation: CASCDMNTEAFF.

This chain links TRBV27 with TRBJ2-7; 13 bases agree with TRBD2. J was trimmed by 0 bases and V by 4 bases; bases with no gene match: 3. Germline V gene data show CDR1 as MNHEY and CDR2 as SMNVEV (reference sequence). The CDR3 has 16 residues. The CDR3 DNA reads as TGTGCCAGCAGTTCCCGGACTAGCGGGAGCTCCTACGAGCAGTACTTC. It specifies CASSSRTSGSSYEQYF.

The rearrangement links TRBV5-1 to TRBJ1-2; 10 bases are a match to TRBD1. This CDR3 contains 13 residues. Germline CDR1 is SGHRS and CDR2 is YFSETQ. The V segment lost 2 bases and the J segment 6 bases; nucleotides outside the gene matches: 1. CDR3 coding DNA: TGCGCCAGCAGCTTAGGGACAGGGGATGGCTACACCTTC. Translating it yields CASSLGTGDGYTF.

The CDR3 spells CASSFKGGVDYEQYF. CDR3 DNA: TGTGCCAGCAGTTTTAAAGGGGGCGTGGACTACGAGCAGTACTTC. This chain uses TRBV27 with TRBJ2-7; 7 bases line up with TRBD1. V dropped 3 bases and J dropped 3; count of bases not matched to a gene: 8. The CDR3 covers 15 residues. Germline V gene data show CDR1 as MNHEY and CDR2 as SMNVEV (reference sequence).

In this sample, this clone turned up a few times. The chain combines TRBV5-1 with TRBJ2-7; 11 bases map to TRBD1. V lost 4 bases, J lost 5 bases, and 8 bases stayed unmatched. This CDR3 comprises 15 residues. CDR1 SGHRS and CDR2 YFSETQ come from the germline V gene. The CDR3 protein is CASSPGQGGWHEQYF. DNA of the CDR3: TGCGCCAGCAGCCCGGGACAGGGGGGATGGCACGAGCAGTACTTC.

The rearrangement joins TRBV18 to TRBJ2-5; 9 nucleotides match TRBD1. V trimming: 3 bases; J trimming: 1 base; junction bases outside the gene matches: 9. The germline gives CDR1 KGHSH, CDR2 LQKENI. The CDR3 has 17 amino acids. This CDR3 is CASSPRTGGTSQETQYF. The CDR3 DNA sequence: TGTGCCAGCTCACCTCGAACAGGGGGCACTTCCCAAGAGACCCAGTACTTC.

This rearrangement joins TRBV19 to TRBJ2-1, with D possibly TRBD2 on 6 matching bases. The germline V gene has CDR1 LNHDA and CDR2 SQIVND (reference sequence). This CDR3 has 15 amino acids. V gave up 5 bases and J gave up 5 bases, with 16 bases separating them. CDR3 sequence (DNA): TGTGCCAGTAGTCTGAAGTCGGGAGCCAACAATGAGCAGTTCTTC. Its protein product is CASSLKSGANNEQFF.

This rearrangement joins TRBV5-1 to TRBJ1-1, with a possible D match to TRBD1 (6 bases). The V end lost 0 bases, the J end lost 2 bases, and 8 bases lay between the germline ends. CDR1 is SGHRS, CDR2 YFSETQ, per germline. The CDR3 has 14 amino acids. CDR3 DNA: TGCGCCAGCAGCTTGGACAGGGCAAACACTGAAGCTTTCTTT. Its protein product is CASSLDRANTEAFF. The variable domain in full, completed from reference TRBV5-1 and TRBJ1-1, reads KAGVTQTPRYLIKTRGQQVTLSCSPISGHRSVSWYQQTPGQGLQFLFEYFSETQRNKGNFPGRFSGRQFSNSRSEMNVSTLELGDSALYLCASSLDRANTEAFFGQGTRLTVV.

The chain employs TRBV5-6 and TRBJ1-3, with D possibly matching TRBD1 (6 bases). The ends were cut back, 3 bases at V and 0 bases at J, with 10 bases in the middle. This CDR3 spans 15 amino acids. Germline CDR1 and CDR2: SGHDT and YYEEEE. Here the CDR3 DNA reads TGTGCCAGCAGCTACCTACAGGGCTCTGGAAACACCATATATTTT. Protein sequence: CASSYLQGSGNTIYF.

This chain's CDR3 is CATTDRGQNTEAFF. CDR3 sequence (DNA): TGTGCCACGACGGACAGGGGACAAAACACTGAAGCTTTCTTT. This rearrangement joins TRBV2 to TRBJ1-1; 9 bases fit TRBD1. Trimming cost V 10 bases and J 2 bases; bases outside gene matches: 8. Germline V gives CDR1 SNHLY, CDR2 FYNNEI. The CDR3 loop spans 14 amino acids.

This clone was counted a single time. The chain has TRBV9 and TRBJ1-3, with D uncertain. The ends were cut back, 2 bases at V and 2 bases at J, with 11 bases in the middle. CDR3 length: 15 amino acids. Germline assignment: CDR1 SGDLS and CDR2 YYNGEE. The CDR3 sequence is CASSVSDSPGNTIYF. The DNA for the CDR3 is TGTGCCAGCAGCGTCAGTGATTCCCCTGGAAACACCATATATTTT. The full variable domain, its missing parts supplied by reference TRBV9 and TRBJ1-3, is DSGVTQTPKHLITATGQRVTLRCSPRSGDLSVYWYQQSLDQGLQFLIQYYNGEERAKGNILERFSAQQFPDLHSELNLSSLELGDSALYFCASSVSDSPGNTIYFGEGSWLTVV.

This rearrangement joins TRBV5-1 to TRBJ1-6; D possibly corresponds to TRBD1 (5 bases). The CDR3 is 14 residues long. V was clipped by 4 bases and J by 6 bases, with 11 bases between them. CDR1 and CDR2 from the germline V gene are SGHRS and YFSETQ. The CDR3 DNA is TGCGCCAGCAGCACCAGACAGACTAATTCACCCCTCCACTTT. Translating it yields CASSTRQTNSPLHF. Based on the CDR3 plus reference TRBV5-1 and TRBJ1-6, the full variable domain is KAGVTQTPRYLIKTRGQQVTLSCSPISGHRSVSWYQQTPGQGLQFLFEYFSETQRNKGNFPGRFSGRQFSNSRSEMNVSTLELGDSALYLCASSTRQTNSPLHFGNGTRLTVT.

The V call is TRBV9, the J call TRBJ1-2, with 10 bases identical to TRBD1. Germline CDR1 SGDLS, CDR2 YYNGEE. The length of the CDR3 is 14 residues. The V segment lost 4 bases and the J segment 7 bases; nucleotides outside the gene matches: 7. CDR3 bases: TGTGCCAGCAGCTCGACAGGGGGCGCATCTGGCTACACCTTC. Its protein is CASSSTGGASGYTF.

Notes on this clone: At the DNA level, this CDR3 is encoded by other sequences in the same sample as well. The rearrangement links TRBV5-1 to TRBJ2-7, with 9 bases that match TRBD1. The length of the CDR3 is 15 residues. The ends lost 3 bases at V and 1 base at J; junction bases unmatched: 5. Germline CDR1 is SGHRS and CDR2 is YFSETQ. The CDR3 nucleotides read TGCGCCAGCAGCTACGGGGGGACAGGGTCCTACGAGCAGTACTTC. Translating gives CASSYGGTGSYEQYF.

As DNA, the CDR3 is TGTGCCACCAGTGTGGGCCAATACTATGGCTACACCTTC. Its translation: CATSVGQYYGYTF. The chain carries TRBV24-1 and TRBJ1-2, with unresolved D. Germline CDR1 is KGHDR and CDR2 is SFDVKD. The length of the CDR3 is 13 residues. V lost 5 bases, J lost 3 bases, and 9 bases lay in between.

The V call is TRBV10-2, the J call TRBJ1-2, with 7 bases aligning to TRBD1. This CDR3 spans 14 amino acids. V lost 0 bases to trimming and J lost 7 bases; unmatched junction nucleotides: 5. The germline V gene encodes CDR1 WSHSY and CDR2 SAAADI. The CDR3 loop is CASSESQGYSGYTF. Here the CDR3 DNA reads TGCGCCAGCAGTGAGTCACAGGGGTACTCTGGCTACACCTTC.

The chain has TRBV11-2 and TRBJ2-3, with 8 bases fitting TRBD2. This CDR3 has 15 residues. Germline CDR1 SGHAT, CDR2 FQNNGV. After removal of 2 bases from V and 1 base from J, the junction contained 2 bases not matched to a gene. The CDR3 sequence: CASSLMTSGTDTQYF. CDR3 in DNA: TGTGCCAGCAGCTTAATGACTAGCGGCACAGATACGCAGTATTTT.

The genes are TRBV19 and TRBJ1-1, with a tentative D call TRBD1 (6 bases). V shed 1 base and J shed 4 bases, with 13 bases lying between them. The CDR3 loop spans 15 amino acids. Germline V gives CDR1 LNHDA, CDR2 SQIVND (reference sequence). DNA for the CDR3: TGTGCCAGTAGTATAGGTGGACAGCGCATCACTGAAGCTTTCTTT. Its translation: CASSIGGQRITEAFF. The whole variable domain, remainder taken from reference TRBV19 and TRBJ1-1, is DGGITQSPKYLFRKEGQNVTLSCEQNLNHDAMYWYRQDPGQGLRLIYYSQIVNDFQKGDIAEGYSVSREKKESFPLTVTSAQKNPTAFYLCASSIGGQRITEAFFGQGTRLTVV.

The genes are TRBV5-1 and TRBJ2-7; D is undetermined. Trimming left V 1 base short and J 3 bases short, with 8 bases between. CDR3 length equals 13 residues. The germline V gene has CDR1 SGHRS and CDR2 YFSETQ. CDR3 DNA: TGCGCCAGCAGCTTGAAAGAGAGCTACGAGCAGTACTTC. Translation gives CASSLKESYEQYF.

The chain employs TRBV6-5 and TRBJ1-2; 10 bases fit TRBD1. V was pared by 4 bases and J by 8 bases, with 4 bases of the junction left unmatched. CDR1 is MNHEY and CDR2 is SVGAGI in the germline V gene. The CDR3 spans 13 residues. As DNA, the CDR3 is TGTGCCAGCAGTTTAGGGACAGGGGTCGGCTACACCTTC. It encodes CASSLGTGVGYTF.

The J gene is TRBJ1-4, the V gene TRBV6-5; D might be TRBD1 (6 bases). Germline lookup yields CDR1 MNHEY and CDR2 SVGAGI. The CDR3 consists of 15 residues. With 0 bases removed from V and 4 bases from J, the gap between germline ends came to 9 bases. The CDR3 sequence: CASSYSGQLNEKLFF. CDR3 nucleotide sequence: TGTGCCAGCAGTTACTCAGGACAGCTTAATGAAAAACTGTTTTTT.

Only a few counts were recorded for this clone. This chain uses TRBV2 with TRBJ1-5; TRBD1 aligns across 7 bases. Germline CDR1 and CDR2: SNHLY and FYNNEI. V lost 5 bases to trimming and J lost 7 bases; unmatched junction nucleotides: 5. The CDR3 is made up of 13 amino acids. CDR3: CASSSGGYQPQHF. The CDR3 bases are TGTGCCAGCAGTTCAGGGGGTTACCAGCCCCAGCATTTT. The full variable domain, completed using reference TRBV2 and TRBJ1-5, is EPEVTQTPSHQVTQMGQEVILRCVPISNHLYFYWYRQILGQKVEFLVSFYNNEISEKSEIFDDQFSVERPDGSNFTLKIRSTKLEDSAMYFCASSSGGYQPQHFGDGTRLSIL.

The chain links TRBV7-9 to TRBJ1-1, with 8 bases aligning to TRBD1. V lost 5 bases and J lost 4; bases outside the gene matches: 3. The length of the CDR3 is 13 residues. From germline, CDR1 is SEHNR and CDR2 FQNEAQ (reference sequence). This chain's CDR3 is CASSATGGTEAFF. The CDR3 nucleotides read TGTGCCAGCAGCGCCACAGGGGGCACTGAAGCTTTCTTT. Complete variable domain (other parts from reference TRBV7-9 and TRBJ1-1): DTGVSQNPRHKITKRGQNVTFRCDPISEHNRLYWYRQTLGQGPEFLTYFQNEAQLEKSRLLSDRFSAERPKGSFSTLEIQRTEQGDSAMYLCASSATGGTEAFFGQGTRLTVV.